The T cell receptor beta chain under discussion was sequenced for a study of shared clonotypes between healthy human individuals (dated by TCRdb to the early 2020s). General notes on the study: The cohort included a few men and two women between 18 and 49 years of age. Libraries were prepared and TCR repertoires were sequenced by different laboratories using diverse techniques, in order to increase sequencing depth and limit assay-specific biases. For each donor, three plates each were used for CD4 naive and CD4 memory, two plates were used for CD8 naive, and one plate was used for CD8 memory. Leukapheresis yielded between about 0.85 and 10 billion PBMCs per donor. To estimate repertoire size and how much clonotypes are shared between individuals, the study performed deep sequencing of blood TCR repertoires from about five healthy adults. The paper's findings and limits, for the study overall: Across a handful of donors, roughly 5.4% of naive CD4, approximately 3.5% of naive CD8, about 2.3% of memory CD4, and around 0.4% of memory CD8 clonotypes were shared. Only blood was sampled, and tissue TCR repertoires likely differ from those in blood. Larger estimated clonotype richness was generally found for naive subsets than for memory subsets. Even with the large sequencing depth, rarefaction of the sorted-subset datasets indicated that sequencing was incomplete. Higher generation probabilities were observed for clonotypes shared by all four sorted-subset donors than for non-shared clonotypes. Pairwise subsampling indicated that sequencing depth was expected to affect the degree of clonotype sharing among donors. The small number of donors limited the genetic and exposure-history diversity represented.

Using the deep immunoSEQ assay, TCR CDR3 regions were amplified from genomic DNA by multiplex PCR. Extracted genomic DNA from each cell subset was spread evenly across all wells of several immunoSEQ 96-well plates, with each plate serving as a replicate. For sorted subsets, roughly 0.2 ug genomic DNA, equal to tens of thousands of T cell genomes, was loaded into each replicate PCR. Purified libraries were measured with a Qubit 3.0 fluorometer, size-checked on a Bioanalyzer 2100, and measured again with the KAPA Library Quantification kit. Each immunoSEQ 96-well plate was sequenced on its own single-read 150-cycle Illumina NextSeq 550 flow cell. Processing in the source paper ran as follows. Because the immunoSEQ output held only junctional sequences and lacked quality scores, the filtering could not match the filtering applied to full-length reads. Sequences were annotated with PyIR, a Python wrapper for IgBLAST v1.9, and V/J genes and CDR3 were assigned using IMGT germline references. Reads were filtered out if the reads had weak V/J assignments (E-value above 1e-6), no CDR3, stop codons, out-of-frame junctions, or ambiguous translated residues. V3J clonotypes were defined as sequences sharing the same inferred V gene, J gene, and CDR3 amino acid sequence. Percentage overlap between repertoires was computed as shared unique clonotypes divided by the size of the smaller repertoire. RTK rarefaction, the Chao1 estimator, and Recon v2.1 estimates of unobserved clonotypes were used to assess repertoire richness. Generation probabilities for all TCRbeta clonotypes obtained by the gDNA method from a handful of donors were computed using OLGA. TCRdb took this table from immuneACCESS and kept in-frame rearrangements with V and J called. Such tables lack part of the clones; where checked against another copy, unresolved V genes explain under half of the gap, and the rest is unexplained. V, J and clone size are taken as reported in that table, and D and trimming were inferred from the DNA itself. The sample table holds under 2,500,000 clones, of which 90% to 97% were seen once. The ten largest clonotypes hold 0.1% to 0.15% of the sample.

The donors were healthy, HIV-negative adults who had no recently reported acute infections or vaccinations. Every donor was a Caucasian adult residing in Nashville, Tennessee, USA. CD4+ T cells were enriched by magnetic negative selection, after which naive cells were positively selected on CD45RA and the negative fraction was taken as the memory subset. After blood collection by leukapheresis, PBMCs were isolated using Ficoll-Histopaque density gradient centrifugation and then cryopreserved in the vapor phase of liquid nitrogen. Analytical flow cytometry was used to check the purity and quantity of every magnetically sorted T cell population. Genomic DNA was isolated from every sorted fraction and measured by UV absorbance on a Nanodrop 2000c. Points on this clone: The target of this receptor is not known. No quality values exist for individual bases; no much larger clone is one base distant.

CDR1 and CDR2 (SGHTA, FQGNSA) derive from the germline V gene. The CDR3 numbers 15 residues from cysteine through phenylalanine. Only the CDR3 region is kept as DNA, spanning 45 bases read in frame from base 1. Trimming at the junction amounts to 1 base on V and 3 bases on J, and the germline ends lie 10 bases apart. Recombination joined TRBV7-2 with TRBJ2-1; a tentative D match to TRBD1 spans 6 bases. Sequencing was done on a sample of naive CD4+ T cells sorted from blood. The cell subset or site label corresponds to: CD45RA+ positively selected. This receptor was taken from a man between 18 and 35 years old in good health. The CDR3 region: CASSLGGPNYNEQFF. The sequenced DNA: TGTGCCAGCAGCTTAGGGGGGCCTAACTACAATGAGCAGTTCTTC.